These 20 T cell receptor beta chains were all obtained from the same sample, sequenced in a study of Ad26.COV2.S vaccination and SARS-CoV-2 variants. The table came from immunoSEQ multiplex PCR; TCRdb's copy has only in-frame clones and leaves some out. The sample has approximately 410,000 clones; around 89% are singletons. Treatment of the sample: about 20 received Ad26.COV2.S at low or high dose, single or two shots; about five received placebo; per-sample allocation not given. The study sampled participants on day 63 after the first vaccine or placebo injection. This specimen consisted of peripheral blood, obtained in a trial of Ad26.COV2.S vaccine versus placebo. Receptors were obtained from a person between 18 and 65 years old who received the Ad26.COV2.S COVID-19 vaccine or a placebo.

The chain combines TRBV28 with TRBJ2-5, with TRBD1 matching over 10 bases. CDR3 length: 16 residues. Germline loops: CDR1 MDHEN, CDR2 SYDVKM. The J segment lost 3 bases and the V segment lost 6 bases, leaving 10 bases of the junction unmatched. The CDR3 sequence: CASSLLGTGAKETQYF. DNA of the CDR3: TGTGCCAGCAGCCTGCTCGGGACAGGGGCCAAAGAGACCCAGTACTTC.

The rearrangement uses TRBV7-9 and TRBJ2-7; the D is unclear. The CDR3 runs to 15 residues. V shed 4 bases and J shed 3 bases, with 16 bases lying between them. CDR1 and CDR2 from the germline V gene are SEHNR and FQNEAQ (reference sequence). For the CDR3, the DNA is TGTGCCAGCAGCTCACACGACATGCCGGACTACGAGCAGTACTTC. This encodes CASSSHDMPDYEQYF.

This clone was seen a single time. The chain couples TRBV5-1 to TRBJ2-6; unclear D gene. Germline CDR1 reads SGHRS; CDR2 reads YFSETQ. Trimming cost V 2 bases and J 2 bases, with 17 bases left between them. The CDR3 consists of 18 residues. CDR3 DNA sequence: TGCGCCAGCAGCTTCCCGGCACCCGGCACACCTGGGGCCAACGTCCTGACTTTC. This translates into CASSFPAPGTPGANVLTF.

CDR3 residues: CASSVAVQGTYEQYF. The CDR3 DNA sequence: TGTGCCAGCAGCGTAGCGGTACAGGGAACCTACGAGCAGTACTTC. This sequence joins TRBV9 and TRBJ2-7, with D perhaps matching TRBD1 (6 bases). Deletions cut 0 bases from V and 2 bases from J, with 12 bases between. CDR3 size: 15 residues. Germline V gene sequence: CDR1 SGDLS, CDR2 YYNGEE. Full variable domain (remainder filled in from reference TRBV9 and TRBJ2-7): DSGVTQTPKHLITATGQRVTLRCSPRSGDLSVYWYQQSLDQGLQFLIQYYNGEERAKGNILERFSAQQFPDLHSELNLSSLELGDSALYFCASSVAVQGTYEQYFGPGTRLTVT.

V gene TRBV24-1 combines with J gene TRBJ2-3, with 7 bases matching TRBD1. The CDR3 runs to 16 residues. With 1 base clipped from V and 7 bases from J, the junction kept 10 bases outside the gene matches. Germline CDR1 is KGHDR and CDR2 is SFDVKD. The CDR3 loop reads CATSDLGPLGGHTQYF. The CDR3, as DNA: TGTGCCACCAGTGATTTAGGCCCCCTAGGGGGCCATACGCAGTATTTT.

The CDR3 bases are TGCGCCAGCAGCCAAGCGTTCGGGACAGGGGGCCCCGAGCAGTACTTC. It translates to CASSQAFGTGGPEQYF. The gene calls are TRBV4-3 and TRBJ2-7, with 12 bases that match TRBD1. Unmatched junction bases numbered 7, after V lost 1 base and J lost 6 bases. The CDR3 is 16 amino acids. Looked up from germline, CDR1 is LGHNA and CDR2 is YSLEER.

The table lists this clone with a count of one. The chain carries TRBV4-3 and TRBJ2-1; the D is unclear. The CDR3 sequence is 15 residues long. CDR1 LGHNA and CDR2 YSLEER come from the germline V gene. Trimming removed 0 bases from V and 0 bases from J, with 6 bases in between. The CDR3 region is CASSQDRSSYNEQFF. Here the CDR3 DNA reads TGCGCCAGCAGCCAAGACAGAAGCTCCTACAATGAGCAGTTCTTC.

This rearrangement joins TRBV11-2 to TRBJ1-3; TRBD1 might be the D (5 bases). Germline V gives CDR1 SGHAT, CDR2 FQNNGV. Trimming left V 8 bases short and J 8 bases short, with 10 bases between. The CDR3 is 11 amino acids. The DNA of the CDR3 is TGTGCCAGCCTAGGGGTTGACACCATATATTTT. Translation gives CASLGVDTIYF.

This chain connects TRBV6-6 to TRBJ2-1; D possibly corresponds to TRBD2 (6 bases). From germline, CDR1 is MNHNY and CDR2 SVGAGI (reference sequence). V was clipped by 4 bases and J by 5 bases, with 9 bases between them. The CDR3 loop spans 13 amino acids. In nucleotides, the CDR3 is TGTGCCAGCAGTTCCAAGCGGGACAATGAGCAGTTCTTC. Amino acids: CASSSKRDNEQFF.

V gene TRBV10-1 combines with J gene TRBJ2-2; a weak D match, TRBD1 (6 bases). V was pared by 8 bases and J by 4 bases, with 14 bases between. The CDR3 runs to 14 residues. CDR1 WNHNN and CDR2 SYGVQD come from the germline V gene (reference sequence). The CDR3 nucleotides read TGCGCCAGCGGGAAGGCAGGGGTCACCGGGGAGCTGTTTTTT. Translated, it gives CASGKAGVTGELFF.

V and J are TRBV19 and TRBJ2-2, with no clear D. Trimming shortened V by 2 bases and J by 1 base, and 8 bases separated the two germline ends. This CDR3 comprises 15 residues. The germline V gene has CDR1 LNHDA and CDR2 SQIVND (reference sequence). The CDR3 DNA follows: TGTGCCAGTAGTATACAATCCGTGAACACCGGGGAGCTGTTTTTT. It encodes CASSIQSVNTGELFF.

The rearrangement joins TRBV2 to TRBJ2-1, with D perhaps assigned TRBD1 or TRBD2 (5 bases each). Germline-derived CDR1 and CDR2 are SNHLY and FYNNEI. This CDR3 has 17 amino acids. Trimming took off 4 bases at V and 5 bases at J, with 21 bases between the two ends. For the CDR3, the DNA is TGTGCCAGCAGTGTTGTGTGGGGCGGAGGAGCCAACAATGAGCAGTTCTTC. As protein: CASSVVWGGGANNEQFF.

Only one count was recorded for this clone. The chain joins TRBV4-3 to TRBJ1-6; D not certain. Germline values: CDR1 LGHNA, CDR2 YSLEER. The CDR3 is made up of 17 amino acids. Between the trimmed V and J ends, which lost 0 bases and 9 bases, there was a span of 18 bases. The CDR3 nucleotides are TGCGCCAGCAGCCAAGATCCTCGGGCGGGCGACGGTTCACCCCTCCACTTT. This sequence encodes CASSQDPRAGDGSPLHF.

This sequence joins TRBV24-1 and TRBJ2-1, with 13 positions matching TRBD2. Germline CDR1 and CDR2: KGHDR and SFDVKD. The CDR3 has 14 residues. V was clipped by 7 bases and J by 8 bases; unmatched bases: 4. CDR3 bases: TGTGCCACCAGGGGGACTAGCGGGATCCATGAGCAGTTCTTC. Translating it yields CATRGTSGIHEQFF.

Of note for this clone: At the DNA level, this CDR3 is encoded by other sequences in the same sample as well. The CDR3 sequence is CASSIGYSNQPQHF. The CDR3 DNA is TGTGCCAGTAGTATCGGATATAGCAATCAGCCCCAGCATTTT. This rearrangement joins TRBV19 to TRBJ1-5, with D unresolved. Germline CDR1 is LNHDA and CDR2 is SQIVND (reference sequence). CDR3 size: 14 residues. V lost 3 bases and J 0 bases, leaving 6 bases between the germline ends.

The chain is built from TRBV12-3 or TRBV12-4 and TRBJ1-5; D unclear. Trimming shortened V by 8 bases and J by 6 bases, and 11 bases separated the two germline ends. The CDR3 length is 12 residues. The CDR3 here is CASQGLGQPQHF. CDR3 sequence (DNA): TGTGCCAGCCAAGGTCTAGGTCAGCCCCAGCATTTT.

The chain uses TRBV5-6 and TRBJ1-1; tentatively, D is TRBD1 (5 bases). Trimming removed 0 bases from V and 1 base from J, with 13 bases in between. The CDR3 is 16 amino acids. CDR1 and CDR2 (germline): SGHDT, YYEEEE. CDR3 nucleotide sequence: TGTGCCAGCAGCTTGGGAGGGGTTGGGGAGAACACTGAAGCTTTCTTT. Translating it yields CASSLGGVGENTEAFF.

J is TRBJ1-6 and V is TRBV3-1 (or the pseudogene TRBV3-2), with D uncertain. The V gene lost 4 bases and the J gene lost 8 bases, with 9 bases spanning the gap. Germline CDR1 reads LGHDT; CDR2 reads YNNKEL (reference sequence). The CDR3 is 13 residues long. CDR3 in DNA: TGTGCCAGCAGCCTGAACTGGGATTCACCCCTCCACTTT. It yields the protein CASSLNWDSPLHF.

This clone was recorded only once. The CDR3 DNA reads as TGTGCCAGCAGTGTCCCCGGCAGAACGTGGGGCTACACCTTC. The encoded protein is CASSVPGRTWGYTF. The rearrangement links TRBV25-1 to TRBJ1-2; D is ambiguous. Trimming stripped 4 bases from V and 8 bases from J, with 17 bases between. CDR1 is MGHDK, CDR2 SYGVNS, per germline. CDR3 size: 14 residues.

The chain is built from TRBV7-2 and TRBJ1-2, with a tentative D call TRBD1 (6 bases). Germline V lookup: CDR1 SGHTA, CDR2 FQGNSA. CDR3 size: 14 residues. With 1 base removed from V and 4 bases from J, the gap between germline ends came to 10 bases. The CDR3, as DNA: TGTGCCAGCAGCTTAGGACAGGCCCTCTATGGCTACACCTTC. As protein: CASSLGQALYGYTF. Looking up the rest from reference TRBV7-2 and TRBJ1-2 gives the full variable domain: GAGVSQSPSNKVTEKGKDVELRCDPISGHTALYWYRQSLGQGLEFLIYFQGNSAPDKSGLPSDRFSAERTGGSVSTLTIQRTQQEDSAVYLCASSLGQALYGYTFGSGTRLTVV.